The clone carrying this T cell receptor beta chain was picked up a small number of times. The data belong to a study of early T cells in non-severe SARS-CoV-2 infection. Individually, cDNA molecules had unique molecular identifiers attached to them. Via MiXCR, TCRdb re-called the 5' RACE reads, giving one row per CDR3 protein. The table has 30,000 to 40,000 distinct CDR3 sequences, approximately 9.2% seen once; the top ten hold roughly an eighth. The CDR3 runs 14 residues. Trimming pared 5 bases from V and 1 base from J, leaving 11 bases between. Germline V gene data show CDR1 as MNHEY and CDR2 as SVGEGT.

This receptor was taken from an adult who was a healthcare worker with PCR-confirmed SARS-CoV-2 infection or an uninfected control (not recorded which). The sequenced sample was whole blood. The chain combines TRBV6-2 or TRBV6-3 with TRBJ2-5; D gene uncertain. In DNA form, the CDR3 reads TGTGCCAGCAGTCCAAGGGTTTCCCAAGAGACCCAGTACTTC. Its translation is CASSPRVSQETQYF.